Sequencing of this TCR beta chain was carried out in a study of shared clonotypes between healthy human individuals. Points from the study as a whole: Non-shared clonotypes had lower generation probabilities than those shared by all four donors. Only blood was sampled, and tissue TCR repertoires likely differ from blood ones.

The assay was immunoSEQ multiplex PCR, and TCRdb's table has in-frame clones only and misses some. The sample includes about 360,000 clones, roughly 80% of them seen just once. As to this clone: Its antigen is currently unknown.

Trimming removed 2 bases at V and 8 bases at J, with 21 bases between. The CDR3 consists of 16 residues. Germline V CDR1 and CDR2: KGHSH, LQKENI. This clonotype originated in a man aged 25 to 45 in good health. The source material was memory CD4+ T cells sorted from blood. Subset denoted: CD45RA-negative fraction. The J gene is TRBJ1-2, the V gene TRBV18; perhaps TRBD1 as D (6 bases). The CDR3 sequence: CASSPFPSTGIIGYTF. As DNA, the CDR3 is TGTGCCAGCTCACCATTTCCCAGTACAGGGATTATAGGCTACACCTTC.